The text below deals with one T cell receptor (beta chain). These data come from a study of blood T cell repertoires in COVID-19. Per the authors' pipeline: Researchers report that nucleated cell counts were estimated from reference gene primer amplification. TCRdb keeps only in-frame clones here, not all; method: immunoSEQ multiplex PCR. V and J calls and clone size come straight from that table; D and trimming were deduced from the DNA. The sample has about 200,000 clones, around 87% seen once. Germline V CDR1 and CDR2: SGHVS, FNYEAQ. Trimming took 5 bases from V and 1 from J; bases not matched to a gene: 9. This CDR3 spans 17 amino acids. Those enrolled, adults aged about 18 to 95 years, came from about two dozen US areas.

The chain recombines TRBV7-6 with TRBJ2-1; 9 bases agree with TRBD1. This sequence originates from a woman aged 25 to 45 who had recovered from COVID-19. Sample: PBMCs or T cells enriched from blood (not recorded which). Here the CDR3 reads CASSTGQGTSSYNEQFF. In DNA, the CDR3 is TGTGCCAGCAGCACCGGACAGGGGACGTCATCCTACAATGAGCAGTTCTTC.